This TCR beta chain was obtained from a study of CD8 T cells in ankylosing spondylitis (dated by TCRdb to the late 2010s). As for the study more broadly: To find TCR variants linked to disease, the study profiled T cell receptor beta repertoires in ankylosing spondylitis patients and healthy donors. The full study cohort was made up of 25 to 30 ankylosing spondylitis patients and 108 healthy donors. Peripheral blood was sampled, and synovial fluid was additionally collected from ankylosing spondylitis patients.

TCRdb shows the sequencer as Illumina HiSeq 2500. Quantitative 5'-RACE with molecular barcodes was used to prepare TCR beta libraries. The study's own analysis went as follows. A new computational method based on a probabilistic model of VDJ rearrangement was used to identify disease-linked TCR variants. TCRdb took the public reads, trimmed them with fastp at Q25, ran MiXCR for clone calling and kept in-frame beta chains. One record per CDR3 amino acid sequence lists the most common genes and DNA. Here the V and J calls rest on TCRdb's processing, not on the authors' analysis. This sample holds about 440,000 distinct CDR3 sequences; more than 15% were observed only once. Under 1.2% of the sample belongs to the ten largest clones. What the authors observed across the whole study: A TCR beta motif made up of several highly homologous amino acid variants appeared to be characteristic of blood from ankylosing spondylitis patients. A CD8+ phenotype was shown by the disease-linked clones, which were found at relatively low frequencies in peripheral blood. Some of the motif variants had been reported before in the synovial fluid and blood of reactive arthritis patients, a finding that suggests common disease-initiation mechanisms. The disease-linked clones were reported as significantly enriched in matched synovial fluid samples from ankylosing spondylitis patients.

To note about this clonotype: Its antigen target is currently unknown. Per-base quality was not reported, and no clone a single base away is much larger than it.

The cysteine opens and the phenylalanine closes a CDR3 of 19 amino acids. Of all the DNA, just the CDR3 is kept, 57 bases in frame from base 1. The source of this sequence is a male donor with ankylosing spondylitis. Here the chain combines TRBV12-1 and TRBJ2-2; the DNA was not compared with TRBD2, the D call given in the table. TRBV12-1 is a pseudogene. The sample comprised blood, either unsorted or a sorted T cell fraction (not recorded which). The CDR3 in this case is CASTTRDTDLRALIGELFF. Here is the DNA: TGTGCCAGCACGACTCGTGATACGGACCTCCGAGCTTTGATTGGGGAGCTGTTTTTT.